This TCR beta chain was identified in a study of CD8 T cells in ankylosing spondylitis. Concerning this clonotype itself: Its antigen is still unknown.

Study-level results: Among TCR beta sequences, a motif of fewer than 10 highly homologous variants appeared characteristic of ankylosing spondylitis blood. It was reported that disease-linked clones were significantly enriched in matched ankylosing spondylitis synovial fluid.

CDR3 length: 12 amino acids. V shed 4 bases and J shed 6 bases, with 10 bases lying between them. Germline lookup yields CDR1 MNHNY and CDR2 SVGAGI (reference sequence). TCRdb reprocessed the 5' RACE reads with MiXCR, giving one entry per CDR3 protein. The top ten clones hold about 0.9% of a sample with 450,000 or so distinct CDR3 sequences, about 24% of them seen once. The clonotype was recovered from a male donor with ankylosing spondylitis. The gene calls are TRBV6-6 and TRBJ2-7, with D perhaps TRBD1 (6 bases). Sequencing was done on a sample of blood, either unsorted or a sorted T cell fraction (not recorded which). CDR3 nucleotides: TGTGCCAGCAGTTTCCAGGGGTCCGAGCAGTACTTC. Its translation: CASSFQGSEQYF.